This T cell receptor beta chain was sequenced for a study of blood T cells in healthy people across ages. Study conclusions and caveats: PBMCs left unsorted prevented a conclusive naive versus antigen-experienced comparison. Considered underestimates were the diversity estimates obtained from one million T cells.

Primers used in a second PCR of roughly 6 to 11 cycles were a sample-barcoded 5' primer and a J-beta primer mix. TCRdb re-derived calls from the 5' RACE reads in MiXCR, one entry per CDR3 protein. Of about 780,000 distinct CDR3 sequences listed, roughly 25% are singletons. This clonotype showed up just a few times. Its antigen is undetermined. Isolation recovered at least 6 million PBMCs from every sample. Germline loops: CDR1 SGHTA, CDR2 FQGTGA. CDR3 length: 14 residues. Trimming took 5 bases from V and 6 from J, leaving 15 bases between them. A further study also used this sample, focusing on T cells of mothers and their children.

This TCR was recovered from a boy between 10 and 17 years old in good health. Sequencing was performed on blood. The J gene is TRBJ2-3, the V gene TRBV7-3; possibly TRBD1 or TRBD2 for D (5 bases each). The CDR3, as DNA: TGTGCCAGCAGCCCGGGGCCCATCGGGGATACGCAGTATTTT. Its translation: CASSPGPIGDTQYF.